This TCR beta chain was sequenced in a study of blood T cell repertoires in COVID-19. Cohorts were assigned according to the clinical history that participants reported. A COVID-19 case had been met by exposed participants during the 2 weeks before study entry. Measured with immunoSEQ multiplex PCR; TCRdb has only the in-frame clones, and not every one. The sample has about 180,000 clones; 60% to 80% are singletons. This clone was detected only once. The clonotype comes from a man aged 55 to 70 who had been exposed to COVID-19. Specimen: PBMCs or T cells enriched from blood (not recorded which).

CDR3: CASSEILGLAGTNRHGELFF. Written as DNA, the CDR3 is TGCGCCAGCAGTGAAATCTTGGGGCTAGCGGGCACAAATCGACACGGGGAGCTGTTTTTT. The chain is built from TRBV10-2 and TRBJ2-2; 8 bases match TRBD2. Germline CDR1 reads WSHSY; CDR2 reads SAAADI. The V segment lost 3 bases and the J segment 7 bases; nucleotides outside the gene matches: 22. The CDR3 contains 20 residues.